One T cell receptor (beta chain) is described in this entry. Its antigen is not known. The data stem from a study of T cell responses to AZD1222 COVID-19 vaccine. Across the whole study: Pooled in the analysis were second doses at about 4 or about 12 weeks. Findings and limits, study-wide: Just a handful of people given AZD1222 tested seropositive at baseline.

The method was immunoSEQ multiplex PCR; TCRdb's version includes in-frame clones alone and lacks a portion of them. The sample holds 120,000 or so clones; about nine tenths are singletons and the top ten take over 1.5%. The clonotype originates from an adult in good health. This material consisted of peripheral blood, taken on day 0 of AZD1222 vaccination.

This chain's CDR3 is CASSQDPQSREKLFF. CDR3 nucleotides: TGTGCCAGCAGCCAAGATCCGCAGTCTAGGGAAAAACTGTTTTTT. This chain joins TRBV4-2 and TRBJ1-4; D remains ambiguous. Germline V lookup: CDR1 LGHNA, CDR2 YNFKEQ. V shed 0 bases and J shed 8 bases, with 13 bases lying between them. The CDR3 is 15 residues long.